The subject of this entry is one TCR beta chain. Its specificity is not known. V dropped 7 bases and J dropped 2; count of bases not matched to a gene: 9. CDR3 length equals 15 residues. This entry comes from a study of T cells after yellow fever vaccination. Study-wide background: The authors prepared low-cell-number fractions using SMART-Seq v4 Ultra Low Input. Study results and limitations: On re-exposure, the response was weaker but peaked faster, at day 5 versus 15.

5'RACE template switching added a universal primer site and UMIs to TCR cDNA. TCRdb used MiXCR to reprocess the 5' RACE reads, holding one entry per CDR3 protein. The sample yields 500,000 to 550,000 distinct CDR3 sequences, less than 25% seen once. Sequenced here: PBMCs, sampled roughly 23 days after the first yellow fever vaccination. The rearrangement links TRBV12-3 or TRBV12-4 to TRBJ2-3; 7 bases are a match to TRBD1. The sequence was collected from a man between 18 and 35 years old who received the YFV17D yellow fever vaccine. CDR3 nucleotide sequence: TGTGCCAGCACTCCTCTGGGACAGATCACAGATACGCAGTATTTT. It encodes CASTPLGQITDTQYF.